The source of this T cell receptor beta chain is a study of T cells after yellow fever vaccination. Study-level points and caveats: Compared with primary, the secondary response was weaker and peaked at day 5, not 15. The booster saw the reappearance of most primary-vaccination clones (roughly 97% CD4, 80% to 90% CD8). A small proportion of clonotypes was detected in both the CD4 and CD8 compartments.

This clonotype has ten or more counts. Its cognate antigen is unknown. UMIs and a universal primer site were added when TCR cDNA was made by 5'RACE template switching. TCRdb re-called the 5' RACE reads with MiXCR, one entry per CDR3 protein. The sample has roughly 520,000 distinct CDR3 sequences, 20% to 25% seen once. V was pared by 4 bases and J by 1 base, with 7 bases of the junction left unmatched. CDR3 length: 16 amino acids. Germline CDR1 is LGHDT and CDR2 is YNNKEL (reference sequence). The sequenced sample was PBMCs, obtained less than 25 days after the first yellow fever vaccination. The chain has TRBV3-1 and TRBJ2-5, with TRBD2 matching 9 bases. This sequence originates from a man between 18 and 35 years old who received the YFV17D yellow fever vaccine. The CDR3 reads CASSPSLAGLQETQYF. The CDR3 DNA reads TGTGCCAGCAGCCCCAGCCTAGCGGGGCTCCAAGAGACCCAGTACTTC.